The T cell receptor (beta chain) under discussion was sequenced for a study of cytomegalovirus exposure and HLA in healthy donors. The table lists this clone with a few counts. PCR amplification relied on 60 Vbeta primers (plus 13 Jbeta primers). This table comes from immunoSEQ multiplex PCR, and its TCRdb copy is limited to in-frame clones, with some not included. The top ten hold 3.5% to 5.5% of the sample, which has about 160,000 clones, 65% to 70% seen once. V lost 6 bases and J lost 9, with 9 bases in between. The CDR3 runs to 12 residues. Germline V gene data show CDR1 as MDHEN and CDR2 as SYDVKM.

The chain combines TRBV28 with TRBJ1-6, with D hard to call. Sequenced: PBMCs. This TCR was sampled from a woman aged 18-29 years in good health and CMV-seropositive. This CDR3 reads CASRPAGSPLHF. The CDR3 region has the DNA TGTGCCAGCAGGCCGGCGGGTTCACCCCTCCACTTT. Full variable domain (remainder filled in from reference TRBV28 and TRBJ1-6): DVKVTQSSRYLVKRTGEKVFLECVQDMDHENMFWYRQDPGLGLRLIYFSYDVKMKEKGDIPEGYSVSREKKERFSLILESASTNQTSMYLCASRPAGSPLHFGNGTRLTVT.